A single sample is the source of the 2 T cell receptor beta chains below, sequenced in a study of metastatic and nonmetastatic thyroid tumors. No treatment had been given to any patient before thyroid surgery. Using MiXCR, TCRdb re-called clones from the PCR reads. The profile shows approximately 50,000 clones, more than 20% of them singletons. Sequences were obtained from blood. The receptors originated from a female donor with papillary thyroid cancer or a benign thyroid nodule (not recorded which). Some clones in this sample may be carry-over from other donors' samples.

In this sample, this clone turned up many times. The V gene is TRBV6-1, the J gene TRBJ1-6; D not resolved. The CDR3 runs 10 residues. CDR1 is MNHNS and CDR2 is SASEGT in the germline V gene. V lost 4 bases to trimming and J lost 14 bases, with 6 bases between them. The CDR3 is CASSAGALHF. In DNA form, the CDR3 reads TGTGCCAGCAGTGCTGGGGCCCTCCACTTT.

This clone was counted ten times or more. This rearrangement joins TRBV20-1 to TRBJ2-2; 7 bases line up with TRBD2. J lost 4 bases, V lost 0 bases, and 5 bases had no gene match. Germline lookup yields CDR1 DFQATT and CDR2 SNEGSKA (reference sequence). The CDR3 runs 15 residues. The CDR3 DNA is TGCAGTGCTAGAGATCGGGGGGAGACCACCGGGGAGCTGTTTTTT. This sequence encodes CSARDRGETTGELFF.